Below, 2 T cell receptor beta chains from the same sample are listed, as sequenced in a study of PD-1 blockade in classical Hodgkin lymphoma. TCRdb keeps only in-frame clones here, not all; method: immunoSEQ multiplex PCR. There are about 27,000 clones in the sample; roughly 80% occur only once, and about 2.4% lies in the top ten. All trial patients relapsed after autologous stem cell transplantation. Magnetic depletion of unwanted cells isolated CD4+ T cells from thawed PBMCs. This specimen was CD4+ T cells from blood, taken at baseline. All receptors derive from a human donor with classical Hodgkin lymphoma.

The CDR3 region has the DNA TGTGCCAGCACTGAGGGGGCGAGTAACTATGGCTACACCTTC. It is translated as CASTEGASNYGYTF. The V call is TRBV7-6, the J call TRBJ1-2, with 7 positions matching TRBD1. V was pared by 7 bases and J by 1 base, with 6 bases of the junction left unmatched. Per the germline V gene, CDR1 is SGHVS and CDR2 is FNYEAQ. The CDR3 extends over 14 amino acids.

The chain links TRBV11-3 to TRBJ2-1; TRBD2 is a possible D gene (6 bases). With 3 bases removed from V and 9 bases from J, the gap between germline ends came to 9 bases. CDR1 and CDR2 from the germline V gene are SGHNT and YENEEA. This CDR3 has 12 residues. This chain's CDR3 is CASSFLEGEQFF. In DNA form, the CDR3 reads TGTGCCAGCAGCTTTCTGGAGGGTGAGCAGTTCTTC.